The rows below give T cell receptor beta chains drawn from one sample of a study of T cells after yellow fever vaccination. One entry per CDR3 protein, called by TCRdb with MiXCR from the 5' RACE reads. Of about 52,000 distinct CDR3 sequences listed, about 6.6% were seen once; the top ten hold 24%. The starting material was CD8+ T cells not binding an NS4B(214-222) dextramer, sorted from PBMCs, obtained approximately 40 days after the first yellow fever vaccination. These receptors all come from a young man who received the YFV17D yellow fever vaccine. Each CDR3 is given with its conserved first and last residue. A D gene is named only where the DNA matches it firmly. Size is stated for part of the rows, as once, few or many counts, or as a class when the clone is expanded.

CDR3nt: TGTGCCAGCAGTGAAGAGGAGGGGGTAAACACCATATATTTT
CDR3aa: CASSEEEGVNTIYF
j_gene: TRBJ1-3
abundance: many
v_gene: TRBV6-1
d_gene: .

CDR3nt: TGTGCCAGCAGCTTAGGACAGGGCACCCACGAGCAGTACTTC
CDR3aa: CASSLGQGTHEQYF
j_gene: TRBJ2-7
abundance: few
v_gene: TRBV11-2
d_gene: TRBD1

CDR3nt: TGTGCCAGCAGCTTAGATTGGCGCCTGAAGTATTTT
CDR3aa: CASSLDWRLKYF
j_gene: TRBJ2-3
abundance: few
v_gene: TRBV7-9
d_gene: .

CDR3nt: TGTGCCAGCAGTCCGTACGGTTCCGGGTACCTAGCCAAAAACATTCAGTACTTC
CDR3aa: CASSPYGSGYLAKNIQYF
j_gene: TRBJ2-4
abundance: .
v_gene: TRBV12-3/TRBV12-4
d_gene: .

CDR3nt: TGTGCCAGCAGTAAGGGACAGCTTAGCAATCAGCCCCAGCATTTT
CDR3aa: CASSKGQLSNQPQHF
j_gene: TRBJ1-5
abundance: many
v_gene: TRBV2
d_gene: TRBD1

CDR3nt: TGTGCCAGCAGCCAACGGGCAGGGCAGTATAATTCACCCCTCCACTTT
CDR3aa: CASSQRAGQYNSPLHF
j_gene: TRBJ1-6
abundance: many
v_gene: TRBV3-1
d_gene: .

CDR3nt: TGTGCCAGCAGTCCCGGAGACACTGGGGTCACTGAAGCTTTCTTT
CDR3aa: CASSPGDTGVTEAFF
j_gene: TRBJ1-1
abundance: few
v_gene: TRBV12-3/TRBV12-4
d_gene: .

CDR3nt: TGTGCCAGCAGCGTAGAGCACGGCCTGGTGGCAGATACGCAGTATTTT
CDR3aa: CASSVEHGLVADTQYF
j_gene: TRBJ2-3
abundance: .
v_gene: TRBV9
d_gene: .

CDR3nt: TGTGCCAGCAGTTACCTCCGGGACAGGGGCACCTTC
CDR3aa: CASSYLRDRGTF
j_gene: TRBJ1-2
abundance: few
v_gene: TRBV6-2/TRBV6-3
d_gene: TRBD1

CDR3nt: TGTGCCAGCAGCTCGGGGGCAAATGAGCAGTTCTTC
CDR3aa: CASSSGANEQFF
j_gene: TRBJ2-1
abundance: few
v_gene: TRBV5-4
d_gene: .

CDR3nt: TGTGCCAGCAGTCTCGGGTATGGGAGAAGCAATCAGCCCCAGCATTTT
CDR3aa: CASSLGYGRSNQPQHF
j_gene: TRBJ1-5
abundance: .
v_gene: TRBV12-3/TRBV12-4
d_gene: .

CDR3nt: TGTGCCAGCAGCCAGAACTCACACGAGCAGTACTTC
CDR3aa: CASSQNSHEQYF
j_gene: TRBJ2-7
abundance: few
v_gene: TRBV7-9
d_gene: .

CDR3nt: TGTGCCAGCAGCTTAAGCCAGGGGGCAAGTACTGAAGCTTTCTTT
CDR3aa: CASSLSQGASTEAFF
j_gene: TRBJ1-1
abundance: many
v_gene: TRBV7-9
d_gene: TRBD1

CDR3nt: TGTGCCAGCAGCACTCCGGACGCATACTCTGGAAACACCATATATTTT
CDR3aa: CASSTPDAYSGNTIYF
j_gene: TRBJ1-3
abundance: .
v_gene: TRBV5-6
d_gene: .

CDR3nt: TGTGCCAGCAGCGAAAGGGGAAGACTGCTGGGGGAGACCCAGTACTTC
CDR3aa: CASSERGRLLGETQYF
j_gene: TRBJ2-5
abundance: many
v_gene: TRBV7-9
d_gene: .

CDR3nt: TGTGCCAGCAGCCAAGAATGGGTGAACACTGAAGCTTTCTTT
CDR3aa: CASSQEWVNTEAFF
j_gene: TRBJ1-1
abundance: many
v_gene: TRBV14
d_gene: .

CDR3nt: TGTGCCAGCAGTTTATCGTGGAACACCGGGGAGCTGTTTTTT
CDR3aa: CASSLSWNTGELFF
j_gene: TRBJ2-2
abundance: many
v_gene: TRBV28
d_gene: .

CDR3nt: TGTGCCAGCAGCTTCCCAACTGGTGCTACCACAGATACGCAGTATTTT
CDR3aa: CASSFPTGATTDTQYF
j_gene: TRBJ2-3
abundance: few
v_gene: TRBV7-2
d_gene: .

CDR3nt: TGTGCCAGCAGGCGGGGACAGGTGGTAGATACGCAGTATTTT
CDR3aa: CASRRGQVVDTQYF
j_gene: TRBJ2-3
abundance: .
v_gene: TRBV27
d_gene: TRBD1

CDR3nt: TGTGCCAGCAGCCTCAGGGAATATGGAGAGACCCAGTACTTC
CDR3aa: CASSLREYGETQYF
j_gene: TRBJ2-5
abundance: many
v_gene: TRBV28
d_gene: .

CDR3nt: TGCAGTGCTGTACACAGGGGGCAAAACTATGGCTACACCTTC
CDR3aa: CSAVHRGQNYGYTF
j_gene: TRBJ1-2
abundance: .
v_gene: TRBV20-1
d_gene: TRBD1

CDR3nt: TGTGCCAGCAGTTCCCCGACTACGCGGGAAGATACGCAGTATTTT
CDR3aa: CASSSPTTREDTQYF
j_gene: TRBJ2-3
abundance: .
v_gene: TRBV27
d_gene: .

CDR3nt: TGTGCCAGCAGCCTCTGGGACAGGGTTCCCCATGAGCAGTTCTTC
CDR3aa: CASSLWDRVPHEQFF
j_gene: TRBJ2-1
abundance: few
v_gene: TRBV3-1
d_gene: TRBD1